These 32 T cell receptor beta chains were all obtained from the same sample, sequenced in a study of early T cells in non-severe SARS-CoV-2 infection. One entry per CDR3 protein results from TCRdb running MiXCR on the 5' RACE reads. The top ten hold around 13% of the sample, which has fewer than 60,000 distinct CDR3 sequences, 9.5% to 12% seen once. Specimen: whole blood. These receptors originate from an adult who was a healthcare worker with PCR-confirmed SARS-CoV-2 infection or an uninfected control (not recorded which).

In this sample, this clonotype turned up many times. The V and J genes are TRBV6-2 or TRBV6-3 and TRBJ2-7; D is ambiguous. The CDR3 sequence is 11 residues long. V dropped 6 bases and J dropped 3 bases, with 6 bases sitting between them. Germline CDR1 reads MNHEY; CDR2 reads SVGEGT. For the CDR3, the DNA is TGTGCCAGCAGCCCCCTCTACGAGCAGTACTTC. It yields the protein CASSPLYEQYF.

This clonotype showed up many times. The genes are TRBV7-9 and TRBJ2-3, with D uncertain. V lost 4 bases, J lost 6 bases, and 11 bases lay in between. CDR3 length: 13 amino acids. Germline lookup yields CDR1 SEHNR and CDR2 FQNEAQ (reference sequence). The CDR3 is CASSSPRSDTQYF. The CDR3, as DNA: TGTGCCAGCAGCTCCCCGAGGAGCGATACGCAGTATTTT.

The sample holds many counts of this clonotype. The CDR3 sequence: CASSQSLAGTLNEQFF. The CDR3 nucleotides are TGTGCCAGCAGCCAATCACTAGCGGGGACCCTTAATGAGCAGTTCTTC. The chain carries TRBV13 and TRBJ2-1, with TRBD2 matching over 10 bases. The CDR3 extends over 16 amino acids. Germline V lookup: CDR1 PRHDT, CDR2 FYEKMQ (reference sequence). Trimming at V came to 5 bases and at J to 7 bases, leaving 11 bases not matched to a gene. Together with reference TRBV13 and TRBJ2-1, the CDR3 gives the full variable domain: AAGVIQSPRHLIKEKRETATLKCYPIPRHDTVYWYQQGPGQDPQFLISFYEKMQSDKGSIPDRFSAQQFSDYHSELNMSSLELGDSALYFCASSQSLAGTLNEQFFGPGTRLTVL.

This clonotype was seen only a few times. The CDR3 spells CSARDSRQGTNYNEQFF. CDR3 sequence (DNA): TGCAGTGCTAGAGACTCCCGACAGGGGACGAATTACAATGAGCAGTTCTTC. V usage is TRBV20-1 and J usage is TRBJ2-1, with TRBD1 identical over 8 bases. Per germline, CDR1 DFQATT and CDR2 SNEGSKA (reference sequence). This CDR3 region has 17 residues. V shed 0 bases and J 4 bases; nucleotides not matched to a gene: 11.

A few counts support this clonotype. This chain connects TRBV12-3 or TRBV12-4 to TRBJ2-7; TRBD2 aligns across 10 bases. This CDR3 contains 14 residues. The V gene end was trimmed by 6 bases and the J gene end by 7 bases; junction bases not matched to a gene: 9. The CDR3 DNA is TGTGCCAGCAGCCAGCGGGAGGGCCATGGGGAGCAGTACTTC. It specifies CASSQREGHGEQYF.

There are a few counts of this clonotype. Relative to the germline gene, one junction end is altered; a read error may explain this. J is TRBJ1-1 and V is TRBV5-1; the D gene is possibly TRBD1 (5 bases). Germline V lookup: CDR1 SGHRS, CDR2 YFSETQ. This CDR3 contains 16 residues. The CDR3 spells CVSSTGPNSMNTEAFF. In DNA form, the CDR3 reads TGCGTCAGCAGCACGGGACCTAATAGCATGAACACTGAAGCTTTCTTT.

This clonotype has a count of ten or more. The rearrangement uses TRBV7-9 and TRBJ1-2; the D gene is possibly TRBD1 (6 bases). CDR3 length equals 12 residues. V was shortened by 8 bases and J by 4 bases, with 11 bases between the two germline ends. Germline CDR1 reads SEHNR; CDR2 reads FQNEAQ (reference sequence). The CDR3 protein is CASEDRLYGYTF. The CDR3 region has the DNA TGTGCCAGCGAAGACAGGCTCTATGGCTACACCTTC.

This clonotype was seen a handful of times. The rearrangement joins TRBV4-1 to TRBJ2-7, with D tentatively TRBD1 or TRBD2 (5 bases each). This CDR3 has 16 residues. Germline loops: CDR1 MGHRA, CDR2 YSYEKL. With 1 base removed from V and 3 bases from J, the gap between germline ends came to 16 bases. CDR3 nucleotides: TGCGCCAGCAGCCAAGGCAGGGCCAGAGGGATCTACGAGCAGTACTTC. It encodes CASSQGRARGIYEQYF.

The rearrangement joins TRBV6-2 or TRBV6-3 to TRBJ2-2, with D tentatively TRBD1 (6 bases). V was cut by 2 bases and J by 0 bases, with 13 bases left in between. The CDR3 has 17 amino acids. From germline, CDR1 is MNHEY and CDR2 SVGEGT. This chain's CDR3 is CASSYRVGHPNTGELFF. CDR3 DNA: TGTGCCAGCAGTTACCGTGTGGGACACCCGAACACCGGGGAGCTGTTTTTT.

The genes are TRBV4-3 and TRBJ2-1; 9 bases line up with TRBD2. V lost 0 bases and J lost 0; bases outside the gene matches: 3. CDR1 and CDR2 (germline): LGHNA, YSLEER. The CDR3 covers 17 residues. DNA of the CDR3: TGCGCCAGCAGCCAAGAAACGGGACTAGCCTCCTACAATGAGCAGTTCTTC. Translating it yields CASSQETGLASYNEQFF.

For the CDR3, the DNA is TGTGCCAGCCCCTGGCGTGGGCGGCGAAGAAATATCTACGAGCAGTACTTC. As protein: CASPWRGRRRNIYEQYF. The chain joins TRBV6-2 or TRBV6-3 to TRBJ2-7; D call uncertain. This CDR3 region has 17 residues. Trimming took off 8 bases at V and 3 bases at J, with 26 bases between the two ends. The germline V gene encodes CDR1 MNHEY and CDR2 SVGEGT.

This clonotype was seen a handful of times. The rearrangement links TRBV7-3 to TRBJ1-1; 8 positions agree with TRBD1. J lost 8 bases, V lost 5 bases, and 4 bases had no gene match. The CDR3 extends over 12 amino acids. Germline V CDR1 and CDR2: SGHTA, FQGTGA. The CDR3 DNA reads TGTGCCAGCAGCCCGCGACAGGGGGAAGCTTTCTTT. Translation: CASSPRQGEAFF.

This clonotype was recorded many times. The rearrangement uses TRBV9 and TRBJ2-7, with unresolved D. Per germline, CDR1 SGDLS and CDR2 YYNGEE. This CDR3 region has 16 residues. V lost 0 bases to trimming and J lost 7 bases, with 20 bases between them. The CDR3 sequence is CASSVGVGNVAGEQYF. CDR3 DNA sequence: TGTGCCAGCAGCGTAGGGGTGGGTAACGTGGCCGGAGAGCAGTACTTC.

About this clonotype itself: This may be a read error, as it is one base from a much larger clone. The DNA is omitted, as the CDR3 cannot be located on it reliably, and the CDR3 follows TCRdb's listing. This chain links TRBV5-1 with TRBJ2-6. Germline V gene data show CDR1 as SGHRS and CDR2 as YFSETQ. The CDR3 has 14 amino acids, counting both end residues. This CDR3 is CASSVAAGANVLSF.

The V gene is TRBV9, the J gene TRBJ2-2; D not certain. The CDR3 has 12 residues. Germline assignment: CDR1 SGDLS and CDR2 YYNGEE. The V end lost 0 bases, the J end lost 7 bases, and 4 bases lay between the germline ends. CDR3 amino acids: CASSVAFGELFF. In DNA, the CDR3 is TGTGCCAGCAGCGTAGCTTTCGGGGAGCTGTTTTTT.

This clonotype has only a few counts. This chain links TRBV4-3 with TRBJ1-4; D gene unclear. Trimming took 0 bases from V and 10 from J, leaving 18 bases between them. CDR3 size: 16 residues. CDR1 is LGHNA and CDR2 is YSLEER in the germline V gene. The CDR3 nucleotides are TGCGCCAGCAGCCAAGAAAGGTACAGCCTGGGAGGAAAACTGTTTTTT. It is translated as CASSQERYSLGGKLFF.

With regard to this clonotype: It may be a read error: a sequence one base away is much more abundant. Because it lacks the conserved phenylalanine or tryptophan at the end, this CDR3 is likely a read error. The V gene is TRBV7-8, the J gene TRBJ2-1; the match to TRBD1 covers 7 bases. CDR1 and CDR2 from the germline V gene are SGHVS and FQNEAQ. Unmatched junction bases numbered 0, after V lost 5 bases and J lost 2 bases. The CDR3 covers 13 residues. CDR3 protein: CASSQGAYNEQFL. The CDR3 coding sequence is TGTGCCAGCAGCCAGGGGGCCTACAATGAGCAGTTCCTC.

In its sample, this clonotype was seen a few times. The chain links TRBV6-5 to TRBJ1-2; no definite D call. Germline V gene sequence: CDR1 MNHEY, CDR2 SVGAGI. V shed 6 bases and J shed 5 bases, with 10 bases lying between them. This CDR3 spans 12 amino acids. The CDR3 protein is CASRGNRYGYTF. In DNA form, the CDR3 reads TGTGCCAGCAGGGGTAATCGGTATGGCTACACCTTC.

The chain carries TRBV7-9 and TRBJ2-7, with D unclear. The CDR3 sequence is 12 residues long. V lost 5 bases and J 3 bases, leaving 8 bases between the germline ends. Per the germline V gene, CDR1 is SEHNR and CDR2 is FQNEAQ (reference sequence). The CDR3 DNA is TGTGCCAGCAGCAAGACCCTCTACGAGCAGTACTTC. Residues: CASSKTLYEQYF.

There are many counts of this clonotype. V is TRBV15 and J is TRBJ2-3, with a weak D call TRBD2 (5 bases). There are 14 residues in the CDR3. Germline V lookup: CDR1 LNHNV, CDR2 YYDKDF (reference sequence). V lost 4 bases to trimming and J lost 4 bases, with 12 bases between them. The CDR3 loop is CATSTNEGPDTQYF. The DNA of the CDR3 is TGTGCCACCAGCACTAACGAGGGCCCAGATACGCAGTATTTT. The whole variable domain, remainder taken from reference TRBV15 and TRBJ2-3, is DAMVIQNPRYQVTQFGKPVTLSCSQTLNHNVMYWYQQKSSQAPKLLFHYYDKDFNNEADTPDNFQSRRPNTSFCFLDIRSPGLGDTAMYLCATSTNEGPDTQYFGPGTRLTVL.

The chain joins TRBV7-2 to TRBJ2-7, with D perhaps TRBD2 (6 bases). The CDR3 sequence is 17 residues long. The V end was cut by 5 bases, the J end by 1 base, with 21 bases between. Germline lookup yields CDR1 SGHTA and CDR2 FQGNSA. As DNA, the CDR3 is TGTGCCAGCAGCCCCGGTTCAGCGGGTGACCTATCCTACGAGCAGTACTTC. Amino acids: CASSPGSAGDLSYEQYF.

The table lists this clonotype with many counts. The rearrangement links TRBV10-3 to TRBJ1-3, with D hard to call. The CDR3 length is 13 residues. The germline V gene has CDR1 ENHRY and CDR2 SYGVKD. Trimming cost V 8 bases and J 0 bases, with 8 bases left between them. CDR3 in DNA: TGTGCCATCTCCCGGAACTCTGGAAACACCATATATTTT. Its protein is CAISRNSGNTIYF.

This clonotype was detected ten times or more. The chain has TRBV12-3 or TRBV12-4 and TRBJ2-3; 7 nucleotides match TRBD1. There are 14 residues in the CDR3. The ends lost 7 bases at V and 2 bases at J; junction bases unmatched: 6. CDR3 sequence: CASTPGQTTDTQYF. The CDR3 DNA is TGTGCCAGCACCCCGGGACAGACCACAGATACGCAGTATTTT.

V gene TRBV27 combines with J gene TRBJ2-5; tentative D call: TRBD2 (6 bases). This CDR3 contains 14 residues. Trimming removed 3 bases from V and 7 bases from J, with 15 bases in between. CDR1 and CDR2 (germline): MNHEY, SMNVEV (reference sequence). As DNA, the CDR3 is TGTGCCAGCAGTTTCGCTCGCGGGGCCGGGACCCAGTACTTC. This gives the protein CASSFARGAGTQYF.

Only a few counts were recorded for this clonotype. The chain joins TRBV27 to TRBJ1-2, with TRBD1 matching 9 bases. The germline V gene encodes CDR1 MNHEY and CDR2 SMNVEV (reference sequence). The CDR3 loop spans 15 amino acids. V dropped 5 bases and J dropped 4; count of bases not matched to a gene: 8. CDR3 region: CASSLTGQGSYGYTF. The CDR3 DNA sequence: TGTGCCAGCAGTCTTACGGGACAGGGTAGCTATGGCTACACCTTC.

CDR3 protein: CASSHHNKLTPGKGYTF. The CDR3 DNA follows: TGTGCCAGCAGTCACCATAACAAATTAACACCCGGGAAAGGCTACACCTTC. The chain links TRBV6-5 to TRBJ1-2; no firm D call. V lost 5 bases and J 8 bases, leaving 27 bases between the germline ends. The germline CDR1 and CDR2 sequences are MNHEY and SVGAGI. The CDR3 spans 17 residues.

This clonotype has just a few counts. The junction does not match germline at one end; this may be a read error. V and J are TRBV29-1 and TRBJ2-3, with D uncertain. This CDR3 contains 11 residues. Germline V CDR1 and CDR2: SQVTM, ANQGSEA. CDR3 in amino acids: CSGSGTDAQYF. The DNA of the CDR3 is TGCAGCGGGTCTGGCACAGATGCGCAGTATTTT.

This clonotype was counted a few times. This rearrangement joins TRBV11-2 to TRBJ1-1; tentative D call: TRBD1 (6 bases). The V and J ends lost 0 bases and 10 bases respectively, with 21 bases between them. Germline lookup yields CDR1 SGHAT and CDR2 FQNNGV. The CDR3 covers 16 residues. In DNA, the CDR3 is TGTGCCAGCAGCTTAGAATCCCCCGGACAGAAGAATTCAGCTTTCTTT. This sequence encodes CASSLESPGQKNSAFF.

This clonotype was seen repeatedly, ten times or more. This chain connects TRBV29-1 to TRBJ1-4, with D possibly being TRBD1 (5 bases). The length of the CDR3 is 12 residues. The germline V gene has CDR1 SQVTM and CDR2 ANQGSEA. V lost 8 bases and J lost 3, with 10 bases in between. The CDR3 nucleotides are TGCAGCTTTCCGGGACCTAATGAAAAACTGTTTTTT. This codes for CSFPGPNEKLFF.

The gene calls are TRBV6-2 or TRBV6-3 and TRBJ1-1; D call uncertain. Trimming shortened V by 5 bases and J by 3 bases, and 16 bases separated the two germline ends. This CDR3 is built from 15 residues. Germline V CDR1 and CDR2: MNHEY, SVGEGT. CDR3 amino acids: CASSPGPFVDTEAFF. CDR3 nucleotide sequence: TGTGCCAGCAGTCCGGGTCCGTTCGTCGACACTGAAGCTTTCTTT.

This clonotype was picked up a small number of times. In nucleotides, the CDR3 is TGTGCCAGCAGGCCCAGGACTAGCGGCACAGATACGCAGTATTTT. It translates to CASRPRTSGTDTQYF. J is TRBJ2-3 and V is TRBV3-1, with 9 positions matching TRBD2. Unmatched junction bases numbered 5, after V lost 6 bases and J lost 1 base. CDR1 is LGHDT and CDR2 is YNNKEL in the germline V gene (reference sequence). CDR3 length: 15 residues.

The rearrangement links TRBV7-2 to TRBJ2-3; 10 bases align to TRBD2. This CDR3 is built from 16 residues. The V segment lost 5 bases and the J segment 0 bases; nucleotides outside the gene matches: 5. Germline CDR1 is SGHTA and CDR2 is FQGNSA. CDR3 DNA: TGTGCCAGCAGCGCCATAGCGGGAGGAAGCACAGATACGCAGTATTTT. Protein: CASSAIAGGSTDTQYF.